This T cell receptor beta chain emerged from a study of response to subunit inactivated influenza vaccine. This clonotype was counted a few times. Using its own MiXCR run on the RT-PCR reads, TCRdb lists one record per CDR3 protein. The sample carries about 520,000 distinct CDR3 sequences, about 25% recorded once. Sample: CD4+ T cells sorted from PBMCs, taken more than 4 days after vaccination. The clonotype comes from a man aged 50 to 60 who received an inactivated influenza vaccine.

CDR3 sequence (DNA): TGTGCCAGCAGCCAAGATCCCATGTTCACTGAAGCTTTCTTT. Translated, it gives CASSQDPMFTEAFF. The chain has TRBV3-1 and TRBJ1-1; no reliable D call. The CDR3 loop spans 14 amino acids. Germline V gene sequence: CDR1 LGHDT, CDR2 YNNKEL (reference sequence). V was trimmed by 0 bases and J by 4 bases, leaving 9 bases between them.